The 14 T cell receptor beta chains listed next were all sequenced from one sample in a study of cytomegalovirus exposure and HLA in healthy donors. The PCR contained 60 Vbeta and 13 Jbeta primers. Here immunoSEQ multiplex PCR was the method, and the copy in TCRdb shows in-frame clones only, minus some. This table holds under 250,000 clones, 79% found once. What was sequenced was PBMCs. Receptors originate from a man between 45 and 60 years old in good health and CMV-seronegative.

The rearrangement joins TRBV6-1 to TRBJ2-7; 10 bases line up with TRBD2. The V segment lost 7 bases and the J segment 2 bases; nucleotides outside the gene matches: 5. The germline CDR1 and CDR2 sequences are MNHNS and SASEGT. The CDR3 spans 14 residues. This CDR3 reads CASNLAGAPYEQYF. The CDR3 region has the DNA TGTGCCAGCAATCTAGCGGGAGCCCCCTACGAGCAGTACTTC.

The chain joins TRBV7-8 to TRBJ2-1; 7 bases line up with TRBD1. The CDR3 consists of 15 residues. V lost 4 bases to trimming and J lost 6 bases; unmatched junction nucleotides: 9. CDR1 SGHVS and CDR2 FQNEAQ come from the germline V gene. The CDR3: CASSSDRAGGNEQFF. The CDR3 region has the DNA TGTGCCAGCAGCTCCGACAGGGCCGGAGGCAATGAGCAGTTCTTC. The whole variable domain, remainder taken from reference TRBV7-8 and TRBJ2-1, is GAGVSQSPRYKVAKRGQDVALRCDPISGHVSLFWYQQALGQGPEFLTYFQNEAQLDKSGLPSDRFFAERPEGSVSTLKIQRTQQEDSAVYLCASSSDRAGGNEQFFGPGTRLTVL.

This clone came up a few times. This chain connects TRBV28 to TRBJ1-3; D is unresolved. Trimming took 2 bases from V and 2 from J, leaving 7 bases between them. The germline V gene has CDR1 MDHEN and CDR2 SYDVKM. The CDR3 loop spans 14 amino acids. Written as DNA, the CDR3 is TGTGCCAGCAGTTTACCCCTTACTGGAAACACCATATATTTT. It encodes CASSLPLTGNTIYF.

The chain combines TRBV29-1 with TRBJ2-5; D is perhaps TRBD1 (5 bases). TRBJ2-7 explains the end of the DNA better; the J call may be wrong. The germline gives CDR1 SQVTM, CDR2 ANQGSEA. The CDR3 sequence is 12 residues long. DNA for the CDR3: TGCAGCGTTGGACAGAGGTCCTACGAGCAGTACTTC. Protein: CSVGQRSYEQYF.

The V gene is TRBV4-1, the J gene TRBJ1-4, with 10 nucleotides matching TRBD1. This CDR3 contains 17 residues. V lost 4 bases to trimming and J lost 2 bases; unmatched junction nucleotides: 7. Germline V CDR1 and CDR2: MGHRA, YSYEKL. This CDR3 reads CASSRFGQGVTNEKLFF. The CDR3, as DNA: TGCGCCAGCAGCCGATTTGGACAGGGGGTTACTAATGAAAAACTGTTTTTT.

This clone has more than one count but fewer than ten. This chain uses TRBV28 with TRBJ1-5, with D perhaps matching TRBD1 (5 bases). Looked up from germline, CDR1 is MDHEN and CDR2 is SYDVKM. V was shortened by 3 bases and J by 5 bases, with 17 bases between the two germline ends. The CDR3 runs to 16 residues. CDR3 loop: CASSFALWGGDQPQHF. In nucleotides, the CDR3 is TGTGCCAGCAGTTTTGCGCTTTGGGGGGGAGATCAGCCCCAGCATTTT.

The gene calls are TRBV28 and TRBJ1-4; 9 positions agree with TRBD1. CDR3 length equals 15 residues. Germline assignment: CDR1 MDHEN and CDR2 SYDVKM. The J segment lost 5 bases and the V segment lost 6 bases, leaving 7 bases of the junction unmatched. The CDR3, as DNA: TGTGCCAGCAGCGTTCCAGGACAGGGGAATGAAAAACTGTTTTTT. It translates to CASSVPGQGNEKLFF.

The chain joins TRBV27 to TRBJ2-7; 11 nucleotides align to TRBD2. Germline V gives CDR1 MNHEY, CDR2 SMNVEV (reference sequence). CDR3 size: 15 residues. With 6 bases clipped from V and 3 bases from J, the junction kept 7 bases outside the gene matches. The CDR3 is CASSSLAGGRYEQYF. The CDR3 nucleotides are TGTGCCAGCAGCAGCCTAGCGGGAGGTCGCTACGAGCAGTACTTC.

This chain connects TRBV30 to TRBJ2-1, with TRBD2 matching over 15 bases. This CDR3 spans 16 amino acids. V lost 6 bases to trimming and J lost 1 base; unmatched junction nucleotides: 4. Germline V gives CDR1 GTSNPN, CDR2 SVGIG (reference sequence). CDR3 protein: CACRTSGRGSYNEQFF. The CDR3 coding sequence is TGTGCCTGTAGGACTAGCGGGAGGGGTTCCTACAATGAGCAGTTCTTC.

In its sample, this clone was seen a few times. The chain carries TRBV7-2 and TRBJ2-1; a weak D match, TRBD2 (6 bases). The V end was cut by 3 bases, the J end by 6 bases, with 9 bases between. The CDR3 consists of 13 residues. CDR1 and CDR2 from the germline V gene are SGHTA and FQGNSA. CDR3 coding DNA: TGTGCCAGCAGCTTGGGGGGTGGCAATGAGCAGTTCTTC. Residues: CASSLGGGNEQFF.

This chain joins TRBV28 and TRBJ1-2; 7 bases line up with TRBD1. The CDR3 runs 15 residues. Germline V lookup: CDR1 MDHEN, CDR2 SYDVKM. V trimming: 4 bases; J trimming: 3 bases; junction bases outside the gene matches: 8. CDR3 DNA sequence: TGTGCCAGCAGTTCTACGACAGGGAATGACTATGGCTACACCTTC. Encoded protein: CASSSTTGNDYGYTF.

The V gene is TRBV27, the J gene TRBJ2-1; TRBD2 matches 7 bases. CDR3 length equals 16 residues. The germline CDR1 and CDR2 sequences are MNHEY and SMNVEV (reference sequence). The V segment lost 2 bases and the J segment 2 bases; nucleotides outside the gene matches: 6. CDR3: CASSLRAGETYNEQFF. For the CDR3, the DNA is TGTGCCAGCAGTTTAAGGGCGGGAGAAACCTACAATGAGCAGTTCTTC.

This clone showed up just a few times. CDR3 region: CASSLESLEQYF. The CDR3, as DNA: TGTGCCAGCAGCTTAGAGAGTCTCGAGCAGTACTTC. V usage is TRBV7-9 and J usage is TRBJ2-7; D gene ambiguous. Germline V gene data show CDR1 as SEHNR and CDR2 as FQNEAQ (reference sequence). The CDR3 totals 12 residues. Trimming shortened V by 1 base and J by 6 bases, and 7 bases separated the two germline ends.

This clone appeared a few times. V gene TRBV2 combines with J gene TRBJ1-6; 7 bases are shared with TRBD1. Germline CDR1 is SNHLY and CDR2 is FYNNEI. The CDR3 runs 13 residues. V gave up 6 bases and J gave up 6 bases; unmatched junction bases: 2. The CDR3 DNA follows: TGTGCCAGCAGGGGACAGCCTAATTCACCCCTCCACTTT. This encodes CASRGQPNSPLHF.